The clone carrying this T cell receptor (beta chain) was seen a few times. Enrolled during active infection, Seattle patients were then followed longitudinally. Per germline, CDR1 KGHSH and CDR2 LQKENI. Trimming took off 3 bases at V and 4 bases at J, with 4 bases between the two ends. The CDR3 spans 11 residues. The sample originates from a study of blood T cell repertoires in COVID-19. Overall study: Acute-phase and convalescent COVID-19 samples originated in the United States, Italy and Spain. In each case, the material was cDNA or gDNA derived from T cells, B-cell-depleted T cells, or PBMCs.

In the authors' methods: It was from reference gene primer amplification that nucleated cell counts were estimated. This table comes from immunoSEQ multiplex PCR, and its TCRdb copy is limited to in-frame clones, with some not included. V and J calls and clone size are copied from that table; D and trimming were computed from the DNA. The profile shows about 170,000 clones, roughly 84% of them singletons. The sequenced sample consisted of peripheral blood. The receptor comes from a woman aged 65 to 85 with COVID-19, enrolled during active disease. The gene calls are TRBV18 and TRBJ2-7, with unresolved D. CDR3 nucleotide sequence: TGTGCCAGCTCACCCGAGTACGAGCAGTACTTC. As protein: CASSPEYEQYF.